Each of the 16 T cell receptor beta chains below was sequenced from the same sample in a study of shared clonotypes between healthy human individuals. The protocol was immunoSEQ multiplex PCR, while the TCRdb copy is restricted to in-frame clones and leaves out a portion. The sample consists of about 560,000 clones, roughly 79% of them appearing once. The sample consisted of PBMCs. All receptors come from a woman aged 35 to 49 in good health. Some clones in this sample may be carry-over from other donors' samples.

The V call is TRBV7-9, the J call TRBJ2-7, with D perhaps TRBD2 (6 bases). Looked up from germline, CDR1 is SEHNR and CDR2 is FQNEAQ (reference sequence). V lost 1 base, J lost 4 bases, and 20 bases lay in between. This CDR3 has 17 residues. CDR3 in amino acids: CASSLGGVGPSAYEQYF. DNA of the CDR3: TGTGCCAGCAGCTTAGGAGGCGTTGGGCCTAGCGCGTACGAGCAGTACTTC. Combining the CDR3 with reference TRBV7-9 and TRBJ2-7 gives the whole variable domain DTGVSQNPRHKITKRGQNVTFRCDPISEHNRLYWYRQTLGQGPEFLTYFQNEAQLEKSRLLSDRFSAERPKGSFSTLEIQRTEQGDSAMYLCASSLGGVGPSAYEQYFGPGTRLTVT.

The V gene is TRBV6-1, the J gene TRBJ2-7, with 11 bases fitting TRBD2. Trimming at V came to 4 bases and at J to 6 bases, leaving 11 bases not matched to a gene. CDR1 MNHNS and CDR2 SASEGT come from the germline V gene. This CDR3 contains 16 residues. The DNA for the CDR3 is TGTGCCAGCAGTGTTGGGATTAGCGGGAGGGTACGCGAGCAGTACTTC. It specifies CASSVGISGRVREQYF.

As to this clone: The same CDR3 also results from other DNA sequences found in this sample. The chain employs TRBV7-9 and TRBJ2-7; D gene ambiguous. Deletions cut 3 bases from V and 2 bases from J, with 8 bases between. There are 13 residues in the CDR3. Germline values: CDR1 SEHNR, CDR2 FQNEAQ (reference sequence). The CDR3 DNA reads TGTGCCAGCAGCTTGGGCGATCCCTACGAGCAGTACTTC. Amino acids: CASSLGDPYEQYF. Full variable domain (remainder filled in from reference TRBV7-9 and TRBJ2-7): DTGVSQNPRHKITKRGQNVTFRCDPISEHNRLYWYRQTLGQGPEFLTYFQNEAQLEKSRLLSDRFSAERPKGSFSTLEIQRTEQGDSAMYLCASSLGDPYEQYFGPGTRLTVT.

The CDR3 coding sequence is TGTGCCAGCAGCCCCGCTGGTACGCAGTATTTT. Encoded protein: CASSPAGTQYF. V gene TRBV7-2 combines with J gene TRBJ2-3; D not resolved. Trimming took off 5 bases at V and 8 bases at J, with 8 bases between the two ends. CDR1 SGHTA and CDR2 FQGNSA come from the germline V gene. The CDR3 loop spans 11 amino acids.

In this sample, this clone turned up once. V gene TRBV5-6 combines with J gene TRBJ2-7, with TRBD2 matching over 12 bases. The V and J ends lost 6 bases and 6 bases, in that order; junction bases with no gene match: 16. The CDR3 spans 17 residues. The germline CDR1 and CDR2 sequences are SGHDT and YYEEEE. CDR3 bases: TGTGCCAGCATGGACTCGAGACTAGCGGGAGTTGGAGCCGAGCAGTACTTC. It specifies CASMDSRLAGVGAEQYF.

The V gene is TRBV7-7, the J gene TRBJ2-2; D is unresolved. In germline, CDR1 is SSHAT, CDR2 FNYEAQ (reference sequence). CDR3 length: 12 residues. Trimming cost V 2 bases and J 5 bases, with 3 bases left between them. CDR3 protein: CASSLLTGELFF. CDR3 nucleotide sequence: TGTGCCAGCAGCTTATTGACCGGGGAGCTGTTTTTT.

With regard to this clone: Being one base from a much bigger clone, this may be a read error. The chain has TRBV27 and TRBJ1-5, with D maybe TRBD1 (6 bases). Germline V gene data show CDR1 as MNHEY and CDR2 as SMNVEV (reference sequence). This CDR3 comprises 15 residues. The CDR3 coding sequence is TGTGCCAGCAGTCCATCACAGGGTCTCAATCAGCTCCAGCATTTT. It specifies CASSPSQGLNQLQHF.

This clone came up once. The CDR3 spells CASSPRGTSGINTGELFF. The CDR3 DNA is TGTGCCAGCTCACCGCGTGGGACTAGCGGGATTAACACCGGGGAGCTGTTTTTT. J is TRBJ2-2 and V is TRBV18; 13 bases are a match to TRBD2. The CDR3 has 18 residues. V lost 3 bases, J lost 2 bases, and 6 bases stayed unmatched. Germline CDR1 is KGHSH and CDR2 is LQKENI.

A single count supports this clone. V is TRBV27 and J is TRBJ2-7; 9 bases are shared with TRBD2. V trimming: 0 bases; J trimming: 3 bases; junction bases outside the gene matches: 3. The CDR3 is made up of 15 amino acids. Germline CDR1 and CDR2: MNHEY and SMNVEV (reference sequence). For the CDR3, the DNA is TGTGCCAGCAGTTTATCCCTAGCGGGACTCTACGAGCAGTACTTC. Its translation is CASSLSLAGLYEQYF.

The CDR3 DNA is TGCGCCAGCAGCTTGTTGTCACCGAACACCGGGGAGCTGTTTTTT. Its protein is CASSLLSPNTGELFF. J is TRBJ2-2 and V is TRBV5-1; D call uncertain. The germline V gene has CDR1 SGHRS and CDR2 YFSETQ. The V and J ends lost 1 base and 0 bases respectively, with 7 bases between them. This CDR3 comprises 15 residues.

Worth noting for this clone: The identical CDR3 is also encoded by other nucleotide sequences in the sample. The rearrangement links TRBV18 to TRBJ2-7; 8 positions agree with TRBD1. Germline CDR1 KGHSH, CDR2 LQKENI. This CDR3 has 14 residues. V shed 3 bases, J shed 3 bases, and the junction held 4 bases outside the gene matches. DNA of the CDR3: TGTGCCAGCTCACCCGGACAGGGTTACTACGAGCAGTACTTC. Protein product: CASSPGQGYYEQYF. The entire variable domain, with the rest obtained from reference TRBV18 and TRBJ2-7, is as follows: NAGVMQNPRHLVRRRGQEARLRCSPMKGHSHVYWYRQLPEEGLKFMVYLQKENIIDESGMPKERFSAEFPKEGPSILRIQQVVRGDSAAYFCASSPGQGYYEQYFGPGTRLTVT.

This chain links TRBV9 with TRBJ2-1; no clear D. V was trimmed by 2 bases and J by 0 bases, leaving 12 bases between them. Germline V lookup: CDR1 SGDLS, CDR2 YYNGEE. The CDR3 has 16 residues. CDR3 DNA: TGTGCCAGCAGCGTGCATAGCTGGAGCTCCTACAATGAGCAGTTCTTC. It yields the protein CASSVHSWSSYNEQFF.

This clone was detected a few times. The J gene is TRBJ2-5, the V gene TRBV28; possible D gene TRBD2, 6 bases. CDR3 length: 17 residues. CDR1 and CDR2 (germline): MDHEN, SYDVKM. Between the trimmed V and J ends, which lost 7 bases and 0 bases, there was a span of 21 bases. In DNA, the CDR3 is TGTGCCAGCACCTCCATCCCGGGACTCCAGTACCAAGAGACCCAGTACTTC. Protein sequence: CASTSIPGLQYQETQYF.

The rearrangement uses TRBV10-2 and TRBJ2-7, with D unresolved. V was trimmed by 0 bases and J by 6 bases, leaving 12 bases between them. Germline V gene lookup returns CDR1 WSHSY and CDR2 SAAADI. The CDR3 runs 14 residues. The CDR3 reads CASSESGPSSEQYF. CDR3 DNA: TGCGCCAGCAGTGAGTCCGGGCCCTCGTCCGAGCAGTACTTC.

V and J are TRBV6-1 and TRBJ2-7, with 10 nucleotides matching TRBD1. Germline loops: CDR1 MNHNS, CDR2 SASEGT. V dropped 8 bases and J dropped 7; count of bases not matched to a gene: 14. The CDR3 covers 15 residues. CDR3 bases: TGTGCCAGCGCACCAGGGACAGGGGTAATGTTAGAGCAGTACTTC. Amino acid sequence: CASAPGTGVMLEQYF.

The genes are TRBV10-3 and TRBJ1-5; D remains ambiguous. Germline lookup yields CDR1 ENHRY and CDR2 SYGVKD. Trimming took off 3 bases at V and 0 bases at J, with 6 bases between the two ends. This CDR3 contains 14 residues. This CDR3 is CAISERNSNQPQHF. CDR3 sequence (DNA): TGTGCCATCAGTGAAAGAAATAGCAATCAGCCCCAGCATTTT.